Listed below are T cell receptor beta chains from one sample, sequenced in a study of T cells in narcolepsy. TCRdb's copy holds only in-frame clones and misses some; the assay was immunoSEQ multiplex PCR. The data contain about 34,000 clones, 82% of them singletons. The sequencing sample was made of CD45RA- memory CD4+ T cells from PBMCs. The origin of the receptors is a human donor with narcolepsy. CDR3s include the opening cysteine and the closing phenylalanine or tryptophan. D genes are given only for firm matches. Rows may omit the clone size; those that give it use once, few, many or a size class.

v_gene	abundance	j_gene	d_gene	CDR3nt	CDR3aa
TRBV5-1	few	TRBJ2-2	-	TGCGCCAGCAGTGTCCGGGACCCAAGGGAGGGGGAGCTGTTTTTT	CASSVRDPREGELFF
TRBV15	-	TRBJ1-1	TRBD1	TGTGCCACCAGCAGACTACAGGGGGTGATAGGAAGGGACACTGAAGCTTTCTTT	CATSRLQGVIGRDTEAFF
TRBV7-9	-	TRBJ2-7	-	TGTGCCAGCAGCTTAGCCCGCAGTGGACCCACGGGTGAGCAGTACTTC	CASSLARSGPTGEQYF
TRBV7-2	-	TRBJ1-1	TRBD1	TGTGCCAGCAGCGCTCACAGGGGGCCGGGTATGAACACTGAAGCTTTCTTT	CASSAHRGPGMNTEAFF
TRBV9	-	TRBJ1-2	TRBD1	TGTGCCAGCAGCGTAGACAGGGGTGATGGCTACACCTTC	CASSVDRGDGYTF
TRBV7-8	once	TRBJ2-3	-	TGTGCCAGCAAAATCCTCCTTGGCACAGATACGCAGTATTTT	CASKILLGTDTQYF
TRBV7-9	few	TRBJ2-3	-	TGTGCCAGCAGCTCAAGACTAGAGGGCACAGATACGCAGTATTTT	CASSSRLEGTDTQYF
TRBV5-1	-	TRBJ1-5	TRBD1	TGCGCCAGCAGCTTGGGAGGGACAGGGGGCCGGGGCAATCAGCCCCAGCATTTT	CASSLGGTGGRGNQPQHF
TRBV12-5	-	TRBJ1-4	-	TGTGCTAGTGGTTTGGGAGTGGCTCGGGAAAAACTGTTTTTT	CASGLGVAREKLFF
TRBV7-3	-	TRBJ2-7	TRBD2	TGTGCCAGCAGGGGGAGCGGGAGCGGCCACGAGCAGTACTTC	CASRGSGSGHEQYF
TRBV11-2	-	TRBJ1-1	-	TGTGCCAGCAAAGTACTCCGATTGGAGACTGACACTGAAGCTTTCTTT	CASKVLRLETDTEAFF
TRBV5-6	-	TRBJ2-1	-	TGTGCCAGCAGCTTTCGCGGGCCCTACAATGAGCAGTTCTTC	CASSFRGPYNEQFF
TRBV11-2	-	TRBJ1-2	-	TGTGCCAGCAGCTTAGCCCAGAACTATGGCTACACCTTC	CASSLAQNYGYTF
TRBV5-1	-	TRBJ2-3	TRBD2	TGCGCCAGCAGCTCCGGGGGACTAGCGGGACGAGATACGCAGTATTTT	CASSSGGLAGRDTQYF
TRBV18	-	TRBJ1-1	-	TGTGCCAGCTCCCCCCAAATGTGGGAGATGGACACTGAAGCTTTCTTT	CASSPQMWEMDTEAFF
TRBV28	-	TRBJ2-2	-	TGTGCCAGCAGCCCGACGGGTGACACCGGGGAGCTGTTTTTT	CASSPTGDTGELFF
TRBV5-6	-	TRBJ2-6	TRBD1	TGTGCCAGCGGGACAGGGATATTCTCTGGGGCCAACGTCCTGACTTTC	CASGTGIFSGANVLTF
TRBV30	-	TRBJ2-4	TRBD2	TGTGCCTGGAGCGGGAGGGGACTCAGATTTCTAGCCAAAAACATTCAGTACTTC	CAWSGRGLRFLAKNIQYF
TRBV5-6	-	TRBJ2-7	-	TGTGCCAGCAGCTTGGGGGCGAACAGCTACGAGCAGTACTTC	CASSLGANSYEQYF
TRBV18	-	TRBJ2-2	-	TGTGCCAGCTCACCCACGGAAAAAGGACAGTTAAGGTCCGGGGAGCTGTTTTTT	CASSPTEKGQLRSGELFF
TRBV19	-	TRBJ2-7	TRBD2	TGTGCCAGTAGTTCCCCGGGACTAGCGGCCACCTACGAGCAGTACTTC	CASSSPGLAATYEQYF
TRBV21-1	few	TRBJ1-2	-	TGTGCCAGCAGCAAGGACAGGGGGCCCCTCTATGGCTACACCTTC	CASSKDRGPLYGYTF
TRBV5-1	-	TRBJ1-1	-	TGCGCCAGCAGCTTCCTAAGTAATACGTGGAACACTGAAGCTTTCTTT	CASSFLSNTWNTEAFF
TRBV4-3	-	TRBJ2-7	-	TGCGCCAGCAGCCAAGTAGCTCAACAGGATCACGAGCAGTACTTC	CASSQVAQQDHEQYF
TRBV21-1	-	TRBJ2-3	-	TGTGCCAGTGGATGGGGACCAGATACGCAGTATTTT	CASGWGPDTQYF
TRBV28	-	TRBJ1-3	-	TGTGCCAGCAGTACCATCGGACGGGCCTCTGGAAACACCATATATTTT	CASSTIGRASGNTIYF
TRBV6-5	-	TRBJ1-5	-	TGTGCCAGCAGTGGGGATAGCAATCAGCCCCAGCATTTT	CASSGDSNQPQHF
TRBV29-1	once	TRBJ1-5	-	TGCAGCGTGGCAACAGGGAGCCATCAGCCCCAGCATTTT	CSVATGSHQPQHF
TRBV9	-	TRBJ1-1	-	TGTGCCAGCACTTATCTCCTGAACACTGAAGCTTTCTTT	CASTYLLNTEAFF
TRBV9	-	TRBJ1-1	TRBD1	TGTGCCAGCAGCGGACAGGGTAGTATCACTGAAGCTTTCTTT	CASSGQGSITEAFF
TRBV9	-	TRBJ1-2	-	TGTGCCAGCACGCTGACCCGGGGGGTGGGGAACTATGGCTACACCTTC	CASTLTRGVGNYGYTF
TRBV18	-	TRBJ1-1	-	TGTGCCAGCTCACCAGGACGGAACACTGAAGCTTTCTTT	CASSPGRNTEAFF
TRBV7-8	-	TRBJ2-7	TRBD2	TGTGCCAGCAGCTTAGCGGCGGGGGTTGGGATCTACGAGCAGTACTTC	CASSLAAGVGIYEQYF
TRBV12-5	-	TRBJ2-2	TRBD1	TGTGCTAGTGGTTTGGGACAGGGGAACACCGGGGAGCTGTTTTTT	CASGLGQGNTGELFF
TRBV6-5	-	TRBJ1-4	-	TGTGCCAGCAGGGACAGCGGATATAATGAAAAACTGTTTTTT	CASRDSGYNEKLFF
TRBV12-5	once	TRBJ2-6	-	TGTGCTAGTGGTTTTTCTGGGGCCAACGTCCTGACTTTC	CASGFSGANVLTF
TRBV11-2	few	TRBJ1-1	-	TGTGCCAGCAGCTTTGACAGTCGGATAGGTACTAACACTGAAGCTTTCTTT	CASSFDSRIGTNTEAFF
TRBV2	-	TRBJ2-7	-	TGTGCCAGCAGTATAGGTATGTCCTACGAGCAGTACTTC	CASSIGMSYEQYF
TRBV7-9	-	TRBJ1-1	-	TGTGCCAGCAGCCGCGTGGCAGCTGGTACGAACACTGAAGCTTTCTTT	CASSRVAAGTNTEAFF
TRBV11-2	-	TRBJ2-7	-	TGTGCCAGCAGCCCTGGTTTCAGTTCCTACGAGCAGTACTTC	CASSPGFSSYEQYF
TRBV30	-	TRBJ1-1	-	TGTGCCTGGGGGCGACAGAACACTGAAGCTTTCTTT	CAWGRQNTEAFF
TRBV7-3	-	TRBJ1-2	-	TGTGCCAGCAGCTTAGCCGGGGGAAACGGCTACACCTTC	CASSLAGGNGYTF
TRBV9	few	TRBJ1-3	-	TGTGCCAGCAGCTCTGGGGGGGGAAACACCATATATTTT	CASSSGGGNTIYF
TRBV2	-	TRBJ1-5	-	TGTGCCAGCAGTGAGGAGGGGGATCAGCCCCAGCATTTT	CASSEEGDQPQHF
TRBV11-2	-	TRBJ2-3	-	TGTGCCAGCAGCTTCCGGGCGGTCCCTAGCACAGATACGCAGTATTTT	CASSFRAVPSTDTQYF
TRBV29-1	-	TRBJ2-6	TRBD1	TGCAGCGTCGAATCTGGACAGGGGGCGCGATGGGGGGCCAACGTCCTGACTTTC	CSVESGQGARWGANVLTF
TRBV11-3	-	TRBJ2-1	-	TGTGCCAGCAGCTTGGTAGGGGGGCCCTACAATGAGCAGTTCTTC	CASSLVGGPYNEQFF
TRBV2	-	TRBJ2-7	TRBD2	TGTGCCAGCAGTGGAGACGGGACTAGCGGGCGGCCCTCCTACGAGCAGTACTTC	CASSGDGTSGRPSYEQYF
TRBV19	-	TRBJ1-5	-	TGTGCCAGTAGCGGGTCCGGGGGTCTGCTTGGTCAGCCCCAGCATTTT	CASSGSGGLLGQPQHF
TRBV6-4	once	TRBJ2-3	TRBD1	TGTGCCAGCAGCCAAACAGGGGAAAGCACAGATACGCAGTATTTT	CASSQTGESTDTQYF
TRBV7-2	-	TRBJ2-7	TRBD2	TGTGCCAGCAGCTTAATAGGACTAGCCTACGAGCAGTACTTC	CASSLIGLAYEQYF
TRBV13	once	TRBJ2-1	TRBD2	TGTGCCAGCAGCTTAGTTGAGGGCAGGGTTAGCGGGAGGTCCTACAATGAGCAGTTCTTC	CASSLVEGRVSGRSYNEQFF